Each of the 10 T cell receptor beta chains below was sequenced from the same sample in a study of cytomegalovirus exposure and HLA in healthy donors. Profiled with immunoSEQ multiplex PCR; TCRdb holds only in-frame clones, not every one. The sample consists of tens of thousands of clones, roughly 90% of them appearing once. The specimen sequenced was PBMCs. The source is a woman younger than 45 in good health and CMV-seronegative.

The chain is built from TRBV27 and TRBJ2-7; D is uncertain. The CDR3 sequence is 13 residues long. The V gene lost 6 bases and the J gene lost 0 bases, with 9 bases spanning the gap. Germline CDR1 and CDR2: MNHEY and SMNVEV (reference sequence). The chain's CDR3 is CASSPSSSYEQYF. CDR3 nucleotide sequence: TGTGCCAGCAGCCCTTCGAGCTCCTACGAGCAGTACTTC.

The V gene is TRBV25-1, the J gene TRBJ2-7, with 11 bases lining up with TRBD2. The length of the CDR3 is 16 residues. Unmatched junction bases numbered 9, after V lost 1 base and J lost 7 bases. Per germline, CDR1 MGHDK and CDR2 SYGVNS. The CDR3 loop reads CASSESPTSGINEQYF. CDR3 nucleotides: TGTGCCAGCAGTGAATCCCCGACTAGCGGGATTAATGAGCAGTACTTC.

This chain uses TRBV5-8 with TRBJ2-7; TRBD2 might be the D (6 bases). Between the trimmed V and J ends, which lost 0 bases and 3 bases, there was a span of 10 bases. The V gene's germline CDR1 is SGHTS and CDR2 YDEGEE. The CDR3 runs 14 residues. For the CDR3, the DNA is TGTGCCAGCAGCTTGGGGTCGCGGGACTACGAGCAGTACTTC. Protein product: CASSLGSRDYEQYF. Full variable domain (remainder filled in from reference TRBV5-8 and TRBJ2-7): EAGVTQSPTHLIKTRGQQATLRCSPISGHTSVYWYQQALGLGLQFLLWYDEGEERNRGNFPPRFSGRQFPNYSSELNVNALELEDSALYLCASSLGSRDYEQYFGPGTRLTVT.

The V gene is TRBV7-3, the J gene TRBJ1-1; D remains ambiguous. The ends were cut back, 1 base at V and 6 bases at J, with 12 bases in the middle. The germline V gene encodes CDR1 SGHTA and CDR2 FQGTGA. The CDR3 sequence is 14 residues long. CDR3 loop: CASSLMTVAAEAFF. Here the CDR3 DNA reads TGTGCCAGCAGCTTAATGACTGTTGCTGCTGAAGCTTTCTTT.

The chain uses TRBV6-5 and TRBJ2-7; 9 nucleotides match TRBD2. Germline-derived CDR1 and CDR2 are MNHEY and SVGAGI. The CDR3 has 15 amino acids. V was pared by 2 bases and J by 5 bases, with 7 bases of the junction left unmatched. CDR3 residues: CASSYGREGLNEQYF. Written as DNA, the CDR3 is TGTGCCAGCAGTTACGGGCGGGAGGGGCTCAACGAGCAGTACTTC.

V is TRBV28 and J is TRBJ2-1, with 7 bases matching TRBD2. Germline V gene sequence: CDR1 MDHEN, CDR2 SYDVKM. The CDR3 runs to 16 residues. V shed 5 bases and J 12 bases; nucleotides not matched to a gene: 19. This CDR3 is CASSTAVLAVQDGQFF. The CDR3 nucleotides read TGTGCCAGCAGTACCGCTGTTCTAGCGGTTCAAGATGGGCAGTTCTTC.

This chain connects TRBV21-1 to TRBJ1-1; the table's D call, TRBD1, has no DNA check behind it. TRBV21-1 is recorded as a pseudogene. This CDR3 has 15 amino acids. This chain's CDR3 is CASSEGHYMNTEAFF. The CDR3 DNA is TGTGCCAGCAGCGAGGGACATTACATGAACACTGAAGCTTTCTTT.

The CDR3 coding sequence is TGTGCCAGCAGCCGGACAGGGGCCCGACATCAGCCCCAGCATTTT. This gives the protein CASSRTGARHQPQHF. The V gene is TRBV7-2, the J gene TRBJ1-5, with 9 nucleotides matching TRBD1. CDR3 length: 15 amino acids. V was pared by 5 bases and J by 5 bases, with 7 bases of the junction left unmatched. CDR1 is SGHTA, CDR2 FQGNSA, per germline.

The chain carries TRBV4-3 and TRBJ2-7; TRBD2 matches 12 bases. Germline loops: CDR1 LGHNA, CDR2 YSLEER. J gave up 4 bases and V 1 base, and 2 bases lay outside the gene matches. The CDR3 runs 15 residues. The CDR3 region is CASSQGLAGAYEQYF. The CDR3 bases are TGCGCCAGCAGCCAAGGACTAGCGGGAGCTTACGAGCAGTACTTC.

This clone was counted a few times. The gene calls are TRBV10-2 and TRBJ1-4; D might be TRBD1 (5 bases). The CDR3 runs 10 residues. V dropped 8 bases and J dropped 10 bases, with 8 bases sitting between them. CDR1 WSHSY and CDR2 SAAADI come from the germline V gene. The CDR3 region is CASAGGKLFF. In DNA, the CDR3 is TGCGCCAGCGCCGGGGGAAAACTGTTTTTT.